One sample yielded the 13 T cell receptor beta chains listed below, sequenced in a study of T cell repertoires in cytomegalovirus infection. TCRdb re-derived calls from the reads in MiXCR, one entry per CDR3 protein. The repertoire holds about 530,000 distinct CDR3 sequences, with 26% as singletons. Sequencing used PBMCs. All receptors derive from a human donor in good health (CMV status not recorded). Some clones in this sample may be carry-over from other donors' samples.

The chain has TRBV29-1 and TRBJ2-1, with 7 positions matching TRBD2. Germline V lookup: CDR1 SQVTM, CDR2 ANQGSEA. V dropped 3 bases and J dropped 4; count of bases not matched to a gene: 3. The CDR3 is 13 residues long. CDR3 nucleotides: TGCAGCGTTGATGTGGGGGGGTACAATGAGCAGTTCTTC. It translates to CSVDVGGYNEQFF.

This sequence joins TRBV28 and TRBJ1-6; D is unresolved. With 6 bases removed from V and 6 bases from J, the gap between germline ends came to 15 bases. Germline CDR1 MDHEN, CDR2 SYDVKM. This CDR3 spans 15 amino acids. The CDR3 nucleotides are TGTGCCAGCAGCGCCGGTGTGGCCGTTAATTCACCCCTCCACTTT. This sequence encodes CASSAGVAVNSPLHF.

The chain links TRBV12-3 or TRBV12-4 to TRBJ2-1; tentatively, D is TRBD2 (5 bases). Between the trimmed V and J ends, which lost 7 bases and 12 bases, there was a span of 13 bases. The CDR3 length is 11 residues. The CDR3 is CASTSRGSQFF. The CDR3 bases are TGTGCCAGCACCTCTCGAGGGTCGCAGTTCTTC.

In its sample, this clonotype was seen many times. The rearrangement uses TRBV7-3 and TRBJ2-3; TRBD2 aligns across 9 bases. This CDR3 is built from 15 residues. The J segment lost 4 bases and the V segment lost 4 bases, leaving 6 bases of the junction unmatched. The germline V gene encodes CDR1 SGHTA and CDR2 FQGTGA. CDR3 residues: CASSSLAGAPDTQYF. The CDR3 nucleotides are TGTGCCAGCAGCTCCTTAGCGGGAGCACCAGATACGCAGTATTTT.

This chain connects TRBV6-2 or TRBV6-3 to TRBJ1-2; D is ambiguous. CDR1 and CDR2 (germline): MNHEY, SVGEGT. Trimming took off 6 bases at V and 3 bases at J, with 11 bases between the two ends. There are 13 residues in the CDR3. The CDR3 loop reads CASSFTTYYGYTF. The CDR3 bases are TGTGCCAGCAGCTTCACCACGTACTATGGCTACACCTTC.

This clonotype was counted only a few times. The rearrangement uses TRBV14 and TRBJ1-6; D not certain. Trimming removed 0 bases at V and 10 bases at J, with 10 bases between. Germline V gene data show CDR1 as SGHDN and CDR2 as FVKESK. This CDR3 has 14 amino acids. In DNA, the CDR3 is TGTGCCAGCAGCCAAGATCTAGGTTACTCACCCCTCCACTTT. Translated: CASSQDLGYSPLHF.

CDR3 region: CASSSLRARGRSESGPYNSPLHF. CDR3 DNA: TGTGCCAGCAGTTCCCTCCGAGCGAGGGGAAGATCAGAATCGGGACCCTATAATTCACCCCTCCACTTT. This chain connects TRBV28 to TRBJ1-6; possibly TRBD1 for D (5 bases). Germline-derived CDR1 and CDR2 are MDHEN and SYDVKM. V was pared by 4 bases and J by 2 bases, with 33 bases between. This CDR3 spans 23 amino acids.

This chain connects TRBV27 to TRBJ2-3; a weak D match, TRBD2 (6 bases). The ends were cut back, 2 bases at V and 4 bases at J, with 10 bases in the middle. The CDR3 runs to 14 residues. Per germline, CDR1 MNHEY and CDR2 SMNVEV (reference sequence). The CDR3 spells CASSLRRRADTQYF. The CDR3 DNA follows: TGTGCCAGCAGTTTACGCCGGAGGGCAGATACGCAGTATTTT.

The chain couples TRBV24-1 to TRBJ1-2; D remains unclear. The CDR3 has 12 residues. The V gene's germline CDR1 is KGHDR and CDR2 SFDVKD. V lost 7 bases, J lost 4 bases, and 9 bases lay in between. The CDR3, as DNA: TGTGCCACCAGCGACGGCTTCTATGGCTACACCTTC. Translating it yields CATSDGFYGYTF.

This clonotype came up a few times. The rearrangement links TRBV19 to TRBJ2-1; 8 nucleotides align to TRBD2. With 7 bases clipped from V and 9 bases from J, the junction kept 11 bases outside the gene matches. Germline V CDR1 and CDR2: LNHDA, SQIVND (reference sequence). The CDR3 runs 14 residues. CDR3 region: CASNPSGSTGEQFF. CDR3 DNA sequence: TGTGCCAGTAACCCCAGCGGGAGTACCGGTGAGCAGTTCTTC. The whole variable domain, remainder taken from reference TRBV19 and TRBJ2-1, is DGGITQSPKYLFRKEGQNVTLSCEQNLNHDAMYWYRQDPGQGLRLIYYSQIVNDFQKGDIAEGYSVSREKKESFPLTVTSAQKNPTAFYLCASNPSGSTGEQFFGPGTRLTVL.

The table lists this clonotype with a few counts. The chain recombines TRBV11-3 with TRBJ2-7; TRBD2 is a possible D gene (6 bases). Trimming stripped 5 bases from V and 3 bases from J, with 17 bases between. From germline, CDR1 is SGHNT and CDR2 YENEEA. The CDR3 has 15 amino acids. CDR3 nucleotides: TGTGCCAGCAGCCTAGGGCCCGCGGGAAGCTACGAGCAGTACGTC. It translates to CASSLGPAGSYEQYV.

The chain uses TRBV7-8 and TRBJ2-3; the match to TRBD2 covers 15 bases. CDR3 length: 18 residues. Germline trimming cut 1 base from V and 2 bases from J; bases unmatched to any gene: 4. CDR1 is SGHVS and CDR2 is FQNEAQ in the germline V gene. The CDR3 coding sequence is TGTGCCAGCAGCTTAGGGACTAGCGGGAGGGCCGCCACAGATACGCAGTATTTT. As protein: CASSLGTSGRAATDTQYF.

The gene calls are TRBV7-6 and TRBJ1-5; D unresolved. Trimming took off 1 base at V and 7 bases at J, with 8 bases between the two ends. The CDR3 consists of 13 residues. Per germline, CDR1 SGHVS and CDR2 FNYEAQ. The CDR3, as DNA: TGTGCCAGCAGCTTAGAACCCGGGCAGCCCCAGCATTTT. Translating gives CASSLEPGQPQHF.